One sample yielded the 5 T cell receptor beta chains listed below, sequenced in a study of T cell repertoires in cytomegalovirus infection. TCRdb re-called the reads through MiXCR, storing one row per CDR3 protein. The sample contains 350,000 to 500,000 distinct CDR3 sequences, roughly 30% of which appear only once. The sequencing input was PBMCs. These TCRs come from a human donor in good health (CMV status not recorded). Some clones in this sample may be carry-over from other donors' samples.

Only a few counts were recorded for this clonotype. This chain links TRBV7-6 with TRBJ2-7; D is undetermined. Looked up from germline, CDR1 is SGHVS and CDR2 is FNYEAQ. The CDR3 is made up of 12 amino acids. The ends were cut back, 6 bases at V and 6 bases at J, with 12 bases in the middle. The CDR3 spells CASRLSTGEQYF. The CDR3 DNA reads TGTGCCAGCAGGTTATCTACGGGCGAGCAGTACTTC. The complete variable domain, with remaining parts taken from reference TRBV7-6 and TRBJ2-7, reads GAGVSQSPRYKVTKRGQDVALRCDPISGHVSLYWYRQALGQGPEFLTYFNYEAQQDKSGLPNDRFSAERPEGSISTLTIQRTEQRDSAMYRCASRLSTGEQYFGPGTRLTVT.

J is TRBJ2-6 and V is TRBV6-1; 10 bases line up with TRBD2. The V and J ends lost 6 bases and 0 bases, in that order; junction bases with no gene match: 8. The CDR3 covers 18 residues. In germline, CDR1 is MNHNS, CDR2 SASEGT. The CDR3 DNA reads TGTGCCAGCAGCGTAGCGGGGGGACAGAGCTCTGGGGCCAACGTCCTGACTTTC. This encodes CASSVAGGQSSGANVLTF.

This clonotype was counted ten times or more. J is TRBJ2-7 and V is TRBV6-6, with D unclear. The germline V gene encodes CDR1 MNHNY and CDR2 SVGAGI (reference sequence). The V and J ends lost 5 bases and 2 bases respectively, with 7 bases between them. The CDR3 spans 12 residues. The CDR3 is CASSNHPYEQYF. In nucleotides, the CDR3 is TGTGCCAGCAGTAATCACCCCTACGAGCAGTACTTC.

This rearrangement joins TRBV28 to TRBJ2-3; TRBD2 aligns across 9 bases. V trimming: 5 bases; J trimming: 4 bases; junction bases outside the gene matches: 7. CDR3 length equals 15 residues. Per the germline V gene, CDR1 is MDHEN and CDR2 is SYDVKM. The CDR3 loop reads CASSPSGAPADTQYF. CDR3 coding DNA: TGTGCCAGCAGTCCTAGCGGGGCCCCAGCAGATACGCAGTATTTT.

The CDR3 coding sequence is TGTGCCAGTAGTTTTGACAGCGACGAGCAGTACTTC. Its protein is CASSFDSDEQYF. The genes are TRBV19 and TRBJ2-7, with D possibly matching TRBD1 (5 bases). The V and J ends lost 5 bases and 5 bases respectively, with 10 bases between them. The germline CDR1 and CDR2 sequences are LNHDA and SQIVND (reference sequence). The CDR3 runs 12 residues.